This TCR beta chain is from a study of blood T cell repertoires in COVID-19. Study at large: The cDNA or gDNA used as material had been derived from T cells, B-cell-depleted T cells, or PBMCs.

Germline assignment: CDR1 SGDLS and CDR2 YYNGEE. Deletions cut 0 bases from V and 4 bases from J, with 7 bases between. This CDR3 has 13 amino acids. In the source study's methods: The assay estimated nucleated cells by amplifying reference gene primers. The repertoire was sequenced with immunoSEQ multiplex PCR; TCRdb's copy has only in-frame clones and lacks some. The DNA gave D and trimming, while V, J and clone size come from that table. In the table there are some 100,000 clones, approximately 90% of which are singletons. V and J are TRBV9 and TRBJ1-1; no clear D. Sequencing used peripheral blood. This TCR was recovered from a human donor in a cohort sampled during active COVID-19. The CDR3 DNA reads as TGTGCCAGCAGCGTAGTGTCTGTCACTGAAGCTTTCTTT. Translated: CASSVVSVTEAFF.